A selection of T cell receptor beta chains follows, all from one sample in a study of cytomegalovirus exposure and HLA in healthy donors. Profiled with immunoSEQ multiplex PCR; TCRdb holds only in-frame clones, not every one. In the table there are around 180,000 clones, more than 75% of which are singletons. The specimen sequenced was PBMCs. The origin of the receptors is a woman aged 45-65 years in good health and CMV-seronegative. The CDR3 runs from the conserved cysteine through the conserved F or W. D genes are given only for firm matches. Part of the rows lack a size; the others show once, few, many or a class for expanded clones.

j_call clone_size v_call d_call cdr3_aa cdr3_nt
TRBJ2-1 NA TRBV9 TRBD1 CASSVQGAVSYNEQFF TGTGCCAGCAGCGTACAGGGGGCCGTCTCCTACAATGAGCAGTTCTTC
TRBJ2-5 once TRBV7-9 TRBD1 CASSVRQGQETQYF TGTGCCAGCAGCGTCCGACAGGGGCAAGAGACCCAGTACTTC
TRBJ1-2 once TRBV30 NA CACPGLTGGYTF TGTGCCTGTCCGGGACTAACGGGTGGCTACACCTTC
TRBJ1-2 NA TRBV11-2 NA CASSSPGWKGDGYTF TGTGCCAGCAGCTCACCAGGGTGGAAGGGCGATGGCTACACCTTC
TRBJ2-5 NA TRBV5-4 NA CASSLTPQGGETQYF TGTGCCAGCAGCTTGACCCCACAGGGCGGAGAGACCCAGTACTTC
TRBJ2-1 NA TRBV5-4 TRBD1 CASSLGTGGHNEQFF TGTGCCAGCAGCTTGGGGACAGGGGGGCACAATGAGCAGTTCTTC
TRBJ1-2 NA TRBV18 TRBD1 CASSTPGQGVNGYTF TGTGCCAGCTCAACCCCGGGACAGGGGGTTAACGGCTACACCTTC
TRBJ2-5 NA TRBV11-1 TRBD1 CASADRGLVETQYF TGTGCCAGCGCCGACAGGGGGCTTGTGGAGACCCAGTACTTC
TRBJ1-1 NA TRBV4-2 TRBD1 CASSQALRGREFLFF TGTGCCAGCAGCCAAGCTCTCAGGGGGCGCGAATTTCTATTCTTT
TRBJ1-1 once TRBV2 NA CAGHRKVSTEAFF TGTGCCGGCCACAGGAAAGTGAGCACTGAAGCTTTCTTT
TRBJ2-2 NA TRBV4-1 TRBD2 CASSQVLAGAFTGELFF TGCGCCAGCAGCCAAGTCTTAGCGGGAGCCTTCACCGGGGAGCTGTTTTTT
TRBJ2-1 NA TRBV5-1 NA CASSLGAPGRNEQFF TGCGCCAGCAGCTTGGGAGCCCCAGGGCGCAATGAGCAGTTCTTC
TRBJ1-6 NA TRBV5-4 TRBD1 CASSPQGDVNSPLHF TGTGCCAGCAGCCCGCAGGGGGACGTTAATTCACCCCTCCACTTT
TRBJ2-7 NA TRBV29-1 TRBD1 CSVGQQGGSYEQYF TGCAGCGTGGGGCAACAGGGGGGCTCCTACGAGCAGTACTTC
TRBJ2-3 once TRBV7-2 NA CASSLGVYTDTQYF TGTGCCAGCAGCTTAGGAGTTTACACAGATACGCAGTATTTT
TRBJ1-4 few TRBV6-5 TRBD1 CASTRTGQGNEKLFF TGTGCCAGCACTCGAACGGGACAGGGGAATGAAAAACTGTTTTTT
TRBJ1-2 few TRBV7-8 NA CASSLEGGGGYGYTF TGTGCCAGCAGCTTAGAAGGCGGGGGGGGCTATGGCTACACCTTC
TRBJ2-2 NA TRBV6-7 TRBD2 CASREAGGPRNGELFF TGTGCCAGCAGGGAAGCGGGAGGGCCTAGGAACGGGGAGCTGTTTTTT
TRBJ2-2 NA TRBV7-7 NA CASSSHTGELFF TGTGCTAGCAGCTCCCATACCGGGGAGCTGTTTTTT
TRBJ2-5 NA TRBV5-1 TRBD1 CASSAGQGKETQYF TGCGCCAGCAGCGCGGGACAGGGGAAAGAGACCCAGTACTTC
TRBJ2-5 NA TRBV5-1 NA CASSLGGLVGETQYF TGCGCCAGCAGCTTGGGGGGACTGGTGGGAGAGACCCAGTACTTC
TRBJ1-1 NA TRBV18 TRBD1 CASSPGQGARTEAFF TGTGCCAGCTCACCGGGACAGGGGGCCAGGACTGAAGCTTTCTTT
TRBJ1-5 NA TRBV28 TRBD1 CASRAGTVSNQPQHF TGTGCCAGCCGCGCCGGGACAGTTAGCAATCAGCCCCAGCATTTT
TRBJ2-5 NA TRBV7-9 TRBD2 CASSLAQGSGIGETQYF TGTGCCAGCAGCTTAGCGCAGGGTAGCGGGATAGGAGAGACCCAGTACTTC
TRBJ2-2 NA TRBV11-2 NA CASSLVPSSAVTGELFF TGTGCCAGCAGCTTAGTCCCGAGTTCCGCGGTCACCGGGGAGCTGTTTTTT
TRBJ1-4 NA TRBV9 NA CASSVGGSEEKLFF TGTGCCAGCAGCGTCGGGGGAAGTGAAGAAAAACTGTTTTTT
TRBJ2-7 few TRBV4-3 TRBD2 CASSQGGGEQYF TGCGCCAGCAGCCAAGGGGGGGGCGAGCAGTACTTC
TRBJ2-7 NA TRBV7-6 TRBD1 CASTQGETYEQYF TGTGCCAGCACCCAGGGGGAGACCTACGAGCAGTACTTC
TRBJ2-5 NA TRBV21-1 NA CASSNWGLGETQYF TGTGCCAGCAGCAACTGGGGGCTCGGGGAGACCCAGTACTTC
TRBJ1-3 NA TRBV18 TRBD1 CASSPRDGQGANSGNTIYF TGTGCCAGCTCACCAAGGGATGGACAGGGGGCGAATTCTGGAAACACCATATATTTT
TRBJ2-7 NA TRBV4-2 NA CASSLRTALSYEQYF TGTGCCAGCAGCCTCCGGACAGCTCTCTCCTACGAGCAGTACTTC
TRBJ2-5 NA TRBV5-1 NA CASTGQPQETQYF TGCGCCAGCACCGGACAGCCCCAAGAGACCCAGTACTTC
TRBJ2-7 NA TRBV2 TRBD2 CASMKPGLAGGSYEQYF TGTGCCAGTATGAAGCCGGGACTAGCGGGTGGATCCTACGAGCAGTACTTC
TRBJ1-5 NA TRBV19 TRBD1 CASSAGTGVHQPQHF TGTGCCAGTAGTGCCGGGACAGGGGTTCATCAGCCCCAGCATTTT
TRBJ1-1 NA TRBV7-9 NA CASSPGYTEAFF TGTGCCAGCAGCCCAGGCTACACTGAAGCTTTCTTT
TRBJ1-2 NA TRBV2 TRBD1 CASSETGGIYGYTF TGTGCCAGCAGTGAAACAGGGGGCATCTATGGCTACACCTTC
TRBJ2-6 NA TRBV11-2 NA CASSQHPQGPSGANVLTF TGTGCCAGCAGCCAACACCCGCAGGGGCCCTCTGGGGCCAACGTCCTGACTTTC
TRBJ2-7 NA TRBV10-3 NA CATVISPAGPYEQYF TGTGCCACCGTGATAAGCCCGGCAGGGCCCTACGAGCAGTACTTC
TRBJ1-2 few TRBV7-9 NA CASSYSRVMGPNYGYTF TGTGCCAGCAGCTATTCCCGGGTTATGGGTCCTAACTATGGCTACACCTTC
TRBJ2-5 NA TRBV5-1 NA CASSLASRETQYF TGCGCCAGCAGCTTGGCTAGCCGGGAGACCCAGTACTTC
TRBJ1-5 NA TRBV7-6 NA CASSLEGPGNQPQHF TGTGCCAGCAGCTTAGAGGGCCCAGGGAATCAGCCCCAGCATTTT
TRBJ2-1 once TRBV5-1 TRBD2 CASSLTGTSGRGYNEQFF TGCGCCAGCAGCTTGACCGGGACTAGCGGGAGAGGGTACAATGAGCAGTTCTTC
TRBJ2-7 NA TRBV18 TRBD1 CASSPVGQGIYEQYF TGTGCCAGCTCACCGGTGGGACAGGGAATCTACGAGCAGTACTTC
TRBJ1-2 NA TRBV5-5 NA CASSFRQSYGYTF TGTGCCAGCAGCTTTAGACAGTCCTATGGCTACACCTTC
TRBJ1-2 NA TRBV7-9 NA CASSLGQGGRDGYTF TGTGCCAGCAGCTTAGGGCAGGGAGGGAGAGATGGCTACACCTTC
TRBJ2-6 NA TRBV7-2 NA CASSFSSGANVLTF TGTGCCAGCAGCTTTAGCTCTGGGGCCAACGTCCTGACTTTC
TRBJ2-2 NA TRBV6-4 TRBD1 CASSPRPGQGPGELFF TGTGCCAGCAGTCCCCGTCCGGGACAGGGGCCCGGGGAGCTGTTTTTT
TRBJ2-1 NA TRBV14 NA CASSQQAGSYNEQFF TGTGCCAGCAGCCAACAGGCGGGATCCTACAATGAGCAGTTCTTC
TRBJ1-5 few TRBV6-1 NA CASSVGAEQPQHF TGTGCCAGCAGTGTGGGGGCGGAACAGCCCCAGCATTTT